The present T cell receptor (beta chain) was sequenced within a study of shared clonotypes between healthy human individuals. Study context: There were three CD4 naive, three CD4 memory, two CD8 naive and one CD8 memory plates per donor. Study results and limitations: Shared clonotypes: approximately 4.5% naive CD4, under 4% naive CD8, about 2.5% memory CD4, 0.4% to 0.5% memory CD8. Naive subsets usually exceeded memory subsets in estimated richness. When compared with the clonotypes that were shared by all four sorted-subset donors, the non-shared clonotypes turned out to have lower generation probabilities.

Generated by immunoSEQ multiplex PCR, the TCRdb table keeps only in-frame clones and is missing some. The sample contains approximately 720,000 clones, about 78% of which appear only once. The V gene end was trimmed by 4 bases and the J gene end by 7 bases; junction bases not matched to a gene: 8. This CDR3 region has 15 residues. Germline-derived CDR1 and CDR2 are MDHEN and SYDVKM. Regarding this clone: Antigen unknown.

The chain has TRBV28 and TRBJ1-5; 9 positions match TRBD1. The sequencing input was memory CD4+ T cells sorted from blood. As for subset: CD45RA-negative fraction. The origin of this receptor is a woman in her thirties in good health. The CDR3 is CASSSGTGRTQPQHF. The CDR3 DNA reads TGTGCCAGCAGTTCCGGGACAGGGAGGACCCAGCCCCAGCATTTT.